This is a list of T cell receptor beta chains from one sample in a study of CD8+ T cells in alopecia areata. Profiled with immunoSEQ multiplex PCR; TCRdb holds only in-frame clones, not every one. Among 170,000 or so clones listed, around 58% were seen once. The input for sequencing was CD8+ T cells sorted from blood, taken at week 24, from a patient treated with tofacitinib. The source is a human donor with alopecia areata. Both conserved end residues are part of each CDR3. Fields, in order: D gene, J gene, V gene, clone size, CDR3 DNA, CDR3 protein. The D gene is left open where the match is weak. Size is omitted from some rows. Given values are once, few, many or a class for expanded clones.

d_call: -
j_call: TRBJ2-7
v_call: TRBV27
clone_size: few
cdr3_nt: TGTGCCAGCAGTTTATCTGGCTTAACACCAACCTACGAGCAGTACTTC
cdr3_aa: CASSLSGLTPTYEQYF

d_call: -
j_call: TRBJ2-7
v_call: TRBV30
clone_size: -
cdr3_nt: TGTGCCTGGAACGAGGGCGCCTACGAGCAGTACTTC
cdr3_aa: CAWNEGAYEQYF

d_call: -
j_call: TRBJ2-1
v_call: TRBV25-1
clone_size: -
cdr3_nt: TGTGCCAGCAGTGCCCGAGAAGCGATGAATGAGCAGTTCTTC
cdr3_aa: CASSAREAMNEQFF

d_call: -
j_call: TRBJ1-2
v_call: TRBV27
clone_size: few
cdr3_nt: TGTGCCAGCAGTCCGCGACAGGAGAGATATATGAACTATGGCTACACCTTC
cdr3_aa: CASSPRQERYMNYGYTF

d_call: -
j_call: TRBJ1-1
v_call: TRBV5-1
clone_size: -
cdr3_nt: TGCGCCAGCAGCTGGGTGCAGGGGACTGAAGCTTTCTTT
cdr3_aa: CASSWVQGTEAFF

d_call: TRBD1
j_call: TRBJ2-7
v_call: TRBV27
clone_size: once
cdr3_nt: TGTGCCAGCAGTAACCGGGACAGGGTCTACGAGCAGTACTTC
cdr3_aa: CASSNRDRVYEQYF

d_call: -
j_call: TRBJ1-2
v_call: TRBV20-1
clone_size: -
cdr3_nt: TGCAGTGCCTTTTGGGGCGGCGGCTACACCTTC
cdr3_aa: CSAFWGGGYTF

d_call: -
j_call: TRBJ1-1
v_call: TRBV5-6
clone_size: few
cdr3_nt: TGTGCCAGCAGCCAAGGGTCGACAGCAATGAACACTGAAGCTTTCTTT
cdr3_aa: CASSQGSTAMNTEAFF

d_call: TRBD1
j_call: TRBJ2-1
v_call: TRBV27
clone_size: few
cdr3_nt: TGTGCCAGCAGCGAACTCGGACAGGGGGCTTATGAGCAGTTCTTC
cdr3_aa: CASSELGQGAYEQFF

d_call: TRBD2
j_call: TRBJ2-7
v_call: TRBV19
clone_size: -
cdr3_nt: TGTGCCAGTAGTATCTTTAGCGGGGGAGCCTACGAGCAGTACTTC
cdr3_aa: CASSIFSGGAYEQYF

d_call: TRBD1
j_call: TRBJ2-3
v_call: TRBV6-1
clone_size: -
cdr3_nt: TGTGCCAGTGACAGGGTGACAGATACGCAGTATTTT
cdr3_aa: CASDRVTDTQYF

d_call: -
j_call: TRBJ1-1
v_call: TRBV25-1
clone_size: -
cdr3_nt: TGTGCCAGCAGTGAACGGGGGCAGCCACCTAACACTGAAGCTTTCTTT
cdr3_aa: CASSERGQPPNTEAFF

d_call: -
j_call: TRBJ2-7
v_call: TRBV10-3
clone_size: -
cdr3_nt: TGTGCCATCAGTGAGTCGGGGCTCGAGCAGTACTTC
cdr3_aa: CAISESGLEQYF

d_call: TRBD2
j_call: TRBJ2-3
v_call: TRBV2
clone_size: few
cdr3_nt: TGTGCCAGCAGACTAGCGGGGTTCGCAGATACGCAGTATTTT
cdr3_aa: CASRLAGFADTQYF

d_call: -
j_call: TRBJ2-2
v_call: TRBV30
clone_size: -
cdr3_nt: TGTGCCTGGAGTGCCCCAGAGGAGGTCACCGGGGAGCTGTTTTTT
cdr3_aa: CAWSAPEEVTGELFF

d_call: -
j_call: TRBJ1-1
v_call: TRBV7-2
clone_size: -
cdr3_nt: TGTGCCAGCGGGAGGTTTGTGAACACTGAAGCTTTCTTT
cdr3_aa: CASGRFVNTEAFF

d_call: -
j_call: TRBJ2-2
v_call: TRBV6-5
clone_size: few
cdr3_nt: TGTGCCAGCACCCAGTGGTCGGGGGTCGGGGAGCTGTTTTTT
cdr3_aa: CASTQWSGVGELFF

d_call: -
j_call: TRBJ2-7
v_call: TRBV6-1
clone_size: -
cdr3_nt: TGTGCCAGCAGTTTGCGGGCAGGGACCTACGAGCAGTACTTC
cdr3_aa: CASSLRAGTYEQYF